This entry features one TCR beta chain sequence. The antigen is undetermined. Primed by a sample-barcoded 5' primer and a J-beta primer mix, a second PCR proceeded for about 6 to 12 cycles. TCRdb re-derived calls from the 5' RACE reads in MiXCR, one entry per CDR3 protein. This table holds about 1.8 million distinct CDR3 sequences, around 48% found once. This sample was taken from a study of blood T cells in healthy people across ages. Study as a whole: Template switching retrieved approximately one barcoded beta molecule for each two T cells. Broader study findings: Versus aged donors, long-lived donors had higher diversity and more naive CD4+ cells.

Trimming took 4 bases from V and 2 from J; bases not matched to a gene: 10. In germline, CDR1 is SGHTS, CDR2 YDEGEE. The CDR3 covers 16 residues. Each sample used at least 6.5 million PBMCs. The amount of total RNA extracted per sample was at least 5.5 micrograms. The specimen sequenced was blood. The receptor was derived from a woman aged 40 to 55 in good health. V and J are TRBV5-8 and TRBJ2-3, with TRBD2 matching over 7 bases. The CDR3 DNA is TGTGCCAGCAGCCCGCCGCGGGGGTTCCCCACAGATACGCAGTATTTT. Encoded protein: CASSPPRGFPTDTQYF.